The 32 T cell receptor beta chains given below trace back to one sample, sequenced in a study of shared clonotypes between healthy human individuals. The protocol was immunoSEQ multiplex PCR, while the TCRdb copy is restricted to in-frame clones and leaves out a portion. In the table there are 560,000 or so clones, approximately 96% of which are singletons. The naive CD8 subset, CD45RO-negative cells positively selected for CCR7, excluded terminally differentiated effector memory CD45RA+ cells. The sequencing input was naive CD8+ T cells sorted from blood. The receptors shown here come from a woman under 40 in good health.

This clone was observed a single time. J is TRBJ2-7 and V is TRBV7-8; D call uncertain. Germline assignment: CDR1 SGHVS and CDR2 FQNEAQ. Trimming shortened V by 5 bases and J by 3 bases, and 14 bases separated the two germline ends. CDR3 length equals 14 residues. DNA for the CDR3: TGTGCCAGCAGCCACCCCAGGTCCCTCTACGAGCAGTACTTC. Protein product: CASSHPRSLYEQYF.

This clone has a handful of counts. V is TRBV19 and J is TRBJ1-1, with 7 bases lining up with TRBD1. The junction had 13 bases not matched to a gene; V was cut back by 9 bases and J by 3 bases. The CDR3 has 15 residues. Germline V CDR1 and CDR2: LNHDA, SQIVND (reference sequence). The CDR3, as DNA: TGTGCCAGCAACTGGGACCCGACAGGGTACACTGAAGCTTTCTTT. This sequence encodes CASNWDPTGYTEAFF.

The chain links TRBV27 to TRBJ2-7; a weak D match, TRBD1 (5 bases). Trimming left V 8 bases short and J 1 base short, with 12 bases between. This CDR3 region has 13 residues. Germline-derived CDR1 and CDR2 are MNHEY and SMNVEV (reference sequence). The DNA of the CDR3 is TGTGCCAGCTCCATCCAGGGTTCCTACGAGCAGTACTTC. Translating it yields CASSIQGSYEQYF.

V gene TRBV27 combines with J gene TRBJ1-2, with D perhaps TRBD1 (5 bases). Trimming pared 1 base from V and 4 bases from J, leaving 13 bases between. The CDR3 is 15 residues long. Germline CDR1 and CDR2: MNHEY and SMNVEV (reference sequence). This chain's CDR3 is CASSLFAGRAYGYTF. DNA of the CDR3: TGTGCCAGCAGTTTATTCGCAGGGCGGGCCTATGGCTACACCTTC.

The chain is built from TRBV15 and TRBJ1-5; perhaps TRBD1 as D (5 bases). Germline CDR1 and CDR2: LNHNV and YYDKDF (reference sequence). Trimming took 0 bases from V and 4 from J, leaving 10 bases between them. The CDR3 totals 15 residues. CDR3 DNA sequence: TGTGCCACCAGCAGAGATTCGGAGGGGAATCAGCCCCAGCATTTT. Its translation: CATSRDSEGNQPQHF. The full variable domain, in which reference TRBV15 and TRBJ1-5 provide the parts outside the CDR3, is DAMVIQNPRYQVTQFGKPVTLSCSQTLNHNVMYWYQQKSSQAPKLLFHYYDKDFNNEADTPDNFQSRRPNTSFCFLDIRSPGLGDTAMYLCATSRDSEGNQPQHFGDGTRLSIL.

This chain uses TRBV5-4 with TRBJ1-1; 7 bases align to TRBD1. With 2 bases clipped from V and 5 bases from J, the junction kept 15 bases outside the gene matches. Germline V gives CDR1 SGHNT, CDR2 YYREEE (reference sequence). This CDR3 comprises 17 residues. This CDR3 is CASSLQGNRRGNTEAFF. The CDR3 DNA reads as TGTGCCAGCAGCTTACAGGGGAACCGGAGAGGAAATACTGAAGCTTTCTTT.

CDR3: CASSLEAGSSYEQYF. As DNA, the CDR3 is TGTGCCAGCAGCTTGGAGGCAGGGAGCTCCTACGAGCAGTACTTC. The chain employs TRBV5-4 and TRBJ2-7; D might be TRBD1 or TRBD2, each matching 5 bases. V was clipped by 0 bases and J by 0 bases, with 10 bases between them. The CDR3 totals 15 residues. Germline CDR1 SGHNT, CDR2 YYREEE (reference sequence).

This chain links TRBV6-1 with TRBJ2-5; D gene uncertain. The CDR3 runs to 14 residues. V lost 2 bases and J 2 bases, leaving 9 bases between the germline ends. In germline, CDR1 is MNHNS, CDR2 SASEGT. This CDR3 reads CASSELGFQETQYF. The CDR3 bases are TGTGCCAGCAGTGAATTGGGCTTTCAAGAGACCCAGTACTTC.

This clone was recorded only once. The chain has TRBV11-2 and TRBJ2-1, with D hard to call. V was shortened by 5 bases and J by 2 bases, with 16 bases between the two germline ends. Germline CDR1 and CDR2: SGHAT and FQNNGV. The CDR3 contains 16 residues. The CDR3 loop is CASSPLDGTTYNEQFF. Here the CDR3 DNA reads TGTGCCAGCAGCCCACTTGATGGCACTACCTACAATGAGCAGTTCTTC.

The rearrangement joins TRBV5-4 to TRBJ2-1, with D hard to call. V was trimmed by 0 bases and J by 8 bases, leaving 9 bases between them. The CDR3 consists of 13 residues. Germline assignment: CDR1 SGHNT and CDR2 YYREEE (reference sequence). CDR3 region: CASSLAENYEQFF. DNA for the CDR3: TGTGCCAGCAGCTTGGCCGAGAATTATGAGCAGTTCTTC.

This sequence joins TRBV7-8 and TRBJ2-7; 9 bases are a match to TRBD1. This CDR3 spans 15 amino acids. V was clipped by 3 bases and J by 4 bases; unmatched bases: 7. In germline, CDR1 is SGHVS, CDR2 FQNEAQ. The CDR3 DNA is TGTGCCAGCAGCTTGAGTGGGACAGGGCGATACGAGCAGTACTTC. It translates to CASSLSGTGRYEQYF.

Comments on this clone: The same CDR3 arises from other DNA sequences in this sample as well. The genes are TRBV27 and TRBJ1-3; 8 bases fit TRBD1. The trim removed 6 bases at V and 3 bases at J, leaving 4 bases unmatched. This CDR3 spans 14 amino acids. Germline CDR1 is MNHEY and CDR2 is SMNVEV (reference sequence). The chain's CDR3 is CASSPGTGGNTIYF. In DNA form, the CDR3 reads TGTGCCAGCAGCCCAGGGACAGGTGGAAACACCATATATTTT.

With respect to this clone: This same CDR3 is encoded by further DNA sequences in the sample. CDR3 coding DNA: TGTGCCAGCAGCTTGGTTGGGGGAGGGCAAGAGACCCAGTACTTC. As protein: CASSLVGGGQETQYF. V is TRBV5-4 and J is TRBJ2-5; TRBD2 matches at 7 bases. Germline CDR1 reads SGHNT; CDR2 reads YYREEE (reference sequence). The V and J ends lost 0 bases and 2 bases, in that order; junction bases with no gene match: 4. CDR3 size: 15 residues.

This clone was seen a single time. The V call is TRBV5-6, the J call TRBJ2-7; D not resolved. CDR3 length equals 13 residues. The germline CDR1 and CDR2 sequences are SGHDT and YYEEEE. V was cut by 0 bases and J by 5 bases, with 9 bases left in between. The DNA of the CDR3 is TGTGCCAGCAGCTTGGACATCCGAGACGAGCAGTACTTC. Protein sequence: CASSLDIRDEQYF.

This rearrangement joins TRBV5-6 to TRBJ2-1; 15 bases agree with TRBD2. There are 15 residues in the CDR3. With V trimmed by 4 bases and J by 7 bases, 3 bases remained unmatched. Germline CDR1 SGHDT, CDR2 YYEEEE. The CDR3: CASSHGLAGGNEQFF. DNA for the CDR3: TGTGCCAGCAGCCACGGACTAGCGGGAGGGAATGAGCAGTTCTTC.

This clone came up once. CDR3 region: CASSLETGNTEAFF. In nucleotides, the CDR3 is TGTGCCAGCAGTTTAGAAACTGGGAACACTGAAGCTTTCTTT. The chain combines TRBV28 with TRBJ1-1; D not resolved. Between the trimmed V and J ends, which lost 2 bases and 1 base, there was a span of 8 bases. Germline CDR1 is MDHEN and CDR2 is SYDVKM. The CDR3 has 14 amino acids.

This clone was observed a single time. V and J are TRBV29-1 and TRBJ2-7; D tentatively reads TRBD1 or TRBD2 (6 bases each). CDR3 length: 13 residues. Germline V CDR1 and CDR2: SQVTM, ANQGSEA. Trimming pared 6 bases from V and 2 bases from J, leaving 14 bases between. The CDR3 DNA reads as TGCAGCGTGTCGGAGGGGGTCGCCTACGAGCAGTACTTC. It translates to CSVSEGVAYEQYF.

The chain carries TRBV10-1 and TRBJ2-7, with 15 bases identical to TRBD2. CDR1 is WNHNN and CDR2 is SYGVQD in the germline V gene (reference sequence). The CDR3 covers 16 residues. Trimming took 3 bases from V and 6 from J; bases not matched to a gene: 6. As DNA, the CDR3 is TGCGCCAGCAGTGACGGACTAGCGGGAGGGAGTGGCGAGCAGTACTTC. It yields the protein CASSDGLAGGSGEQYF.

This chain uses TRBV27 with TRBJ2-7; 9 nucleotides match TRBD1. The CDR3 loop spans 13 amino acids. V lost 4 bases, J lost 3 bases, and 1 base stayed unmatched. Germline V lookup: CDR1 MNHEY, CDR2 SMNVEV (reference sequence). The CDR3 is CASSWTGDYEQYF. The CDR3 region has the DNA TGTGCCAGCAGTTGGACAGGGGACTACGAGCAGTACTTC.

The count of this clone is one. V usage is TRBV4-1 and J usage is TRBJ2-7; D is ambiguous. Trimming left V 1 base short and J 2 bases short, with 9 bases between. This CDR3 contains 14 residues. Germline CDR1 and CDR2: MGHRA and YSYEKL. CDR3 loop: CASSQVLGPYEQYF. Written as DNA, the CDR3 is TGCGCCAGCAGCCAAGTTCTCGGGCCCTACGAGCAGTACTTC.

The chain carries TRBV15 and TRBJ2-3, with TRBD2 matching over 8 bases. This CDR3 has 15 residues. J gave up 2 bases and V 5 bases, and 6 bases lay outside the gene matches. In germline, CDR1 is LNHNV, CDR2 YYDKDF (reference sequence). DNA of the CDR3: TGTGCCACCAGCGGCACTAGCGGACACACAGATACGCAGTATTTT. It yields the protein CATSGTSGHTDTQYF.

This clone was recorded only once. V and J are TRBV15 and TRBJ2-3; D possibly corresponds to TRBD1 (6 bases). Deletions cut 0 bases from V and 1 base from J, with 11 bases between. Germline CDR1 and CDR2: LNHNV and YYDKDF (reference sequence). The length of the CDR3 is 16 residues. The CDR3 sequence is CATSRDGPGGTDTQYF. CDR3 coding DNA: TGTGCCACCAGCAGAGATGGGCCAGGGGGCACAGATACGCAGTATTTT.

This sequence joins TRBV19 and TRBJ2-5; 8 bases match TRBD1. The tail of the sequence fits TRBJ2-7 better, so the J call may be wrong. The CDR3 totals 14 residues. Looked up from germline, CDR1 is LNHDA and CDR2 is SQIVND (reference sequence). CDR3 DNA sequence: TGTGCCAGTAGTATTTACGGGACAGGATACGAGCAGTACTTC. It codes for CASSIYGTGYEQYF.

The V gene is TRBV28, the J gene TRBJ2-7; 12 positions agree with TRBD1. V lost 3 bases and J lost 0; bases outside the gene matches: 9. CDR1 and CDR2 (germline): MDHEN, SYDVKM. The length of the CDR3 is 18 residues. CDR3: CASSLPRDRGLRSYEQYF. DNA of the CDR3: TGTGCCAGCAGTTTGCCCCGGGACAGGGGGCTTCGCTCCTACGAGCAGTACTTC.

J is TRBJ2-1 and V is TRBV4-2, with 7 nucleotides matching TRBD1. Germline V gene sequence: CDR1 LGHNA, CDR2 YNFKEQ. Losses at the gene ends were 0 bases for V and 1 base for J; bases not matched to a gene: 9. This CDR3 is built from 18 residues. CDR3 region: CASSQETQGFFSYNEQFF. In DNA form, the CDR3 reads TGTGCCAGCAGCCAAGAAACACAGGGGTTCTTTTCCTACAATGAGCAGTTCTTC.

V and J are TRBV6-1 and TRBJ2-7; 8 bases match TRBD1. The CDR3 totals 14 residues. V was pared by 3 bases and J by 3 bases, with 4 bases of the junction left unmatched. Germline assignment: CDR1 MNHNS and CDR2 SASEGT. The CDR3 spells CASSEDRVYYEQYF. The CDR3, as DNA: TGTGCCAGCAGTGAGGACAGGGTCTACTACGAGCAGTACTTC.

V and J are TRBV21-1 and TRBJ1-2; no check of the table's D call, TRBD1, against the DNA was made. TRBV21-1 is noted as a pseudogene. This CDR3 is 15 amino acids long. CDR3 DNA: TGTGCCAGCAGCAAAGACGGGCAGGGTACCTATGGCTACACCTTC. Its translation: CASSKDGQGTYGYTF.

This clone was counted a single time. The V and J genes are TRBV6-1 and TRBJ2-7; D remains ambiguous. Germline V gives CDR1 MNHNS, CDR2 SASEGT. The length of the CDR3 is 15 residues. With 3 bases removed from V and 5 bases from J, the gap between germline ends came to 17 bases. The CDR3 DNA sequence: TGTGCCAGCAGTGAGCCTGCAGCGTCTGACCACGAGCAGTACTTC. As protein: CASSEPAASDHEQYF.

The chain uses TRBV13 and TRBJ2-7; possible D gene TRBD2, 6 bases. V was trimmed by 4 bases and J by 5 bases, leaving 12 bases between them. The CDR3 covers 13 residues. The germline V gene encodes CDR1 PRHDT and CDR2 FYEKMQ (reference sequence). The CDR3 DNA reads as TGTGCCAGCAGCTCTCCTAGCGCCCACGAGCAGTACTTC. Translating it yields CASSSPSAHEQYF.

Here the CDR3 reads CASMDHPYEQYF. The CDR3 region has the DNA TGTGCCAGCATGGACCATCCGTACGAGCAGTACTTC. The rearrangement uses TRBV28 and TRBJ2-7; no clear D. This CDR3 region has 12 residues. V gave up 7 bases and J gave up 4 bases, with 11 bases separating them. Germline V gene sequence: CDR1 MDHEN, CDR2 SYDVKM. Full variable domain (outside the CDR3, taken from reference TRBV28 and TRBJ2-7): DVKVTQSSRYLVKRTGEKVFLECVQDMDHENMFWYRQDPGLGLRLIYFSYDVKMKEKGDIPEGYSVSREKKERFSLILESASTNQTSMYLCASMDHPYEQYFGPGTRLTVT.

The chain's CDR3 is CASSDFGSYGYTF. The CDR3 DNA reads TGCGCCAGCAGCGACTTCGGCAGCTATGGCTACACCTTC. The V call is TRBV5-1, the J call TRBJ1-2; D not certain. Trimming cost V 4 bases and J 4 bases, with 11 bases left between them. CDR3 size: 13 residues. Germline CDR1 is SGHRS and CDR2 is YFSETQ.

The chain employs TRBV2 and TRBJ2-2; D is unclear. Germline V CDR1 and CDR2: SNHLY, FYNNEI. Trimming took 7 bases from V and 4 from J, leaving 16 bases between them. The CDR3 contains 15 residues. The CDR3 sequence is CASTQSGGTTGELFF. The DNA for the CDR3 is TGTGCCAGCACTCAGTCTGGCGGAACCACCGGGGAGCTGTTTTTT.